This T cell receptor beta chain was captured by sequencing in a study of T cells in Graves' hyperthyroidism and ophthalmopathy. Whole-study results and caveats: Using 13 V-J features, a model discriminated ophthalmopathy from stable hyperthyroidism. Blood also carried most thyroid clonotypes expanded above 0.001.

The source material, RNA transcripts, was used to amplify TCR beta CDR3 regions. Using the HTBI primer set, a first-round RT-PCR was run on the TCR CDR3. TCRdb redid the calling of the multiplex PCR reads with MiXCR, one entry per CDR3 protein. The repertoire consists of hundreds of thousands of distinct CDR3 sequences, with less than 25% occurring once and the leading ten covering under 35%. This clonotype showed up many times. Its antigen is unknown. With duration under 3 months, ophthalmopathy was active: Clinical Activity Score at least 3, NOSPECS at least 4. Exclusions: uncontrolled infection, other autoimmune disease, pregnancy, lactation. Trimming pared 0 bases from V and 5 bases from J, leaving 24 bases between. Germline CDR1 DFQATT, CDR2 SNEGSKA (reference sequence). The CDR3 totals 18 residues.

This sequence originates from a young man with Graves' ophthalmopathy. Sequencing was done on a sample of blood. J is TRBJ2-3 and V is TRBV20-1; perhaps TRBD1 as D (5 bases). The CDR3 coding sequence is TGCAGTGCTAGAGATCAGCCCCTCAAGGGGCAGGTAGTAGATACGCAGTATTTT. Its translation is CSARDQPLKGQVVDTQYF.